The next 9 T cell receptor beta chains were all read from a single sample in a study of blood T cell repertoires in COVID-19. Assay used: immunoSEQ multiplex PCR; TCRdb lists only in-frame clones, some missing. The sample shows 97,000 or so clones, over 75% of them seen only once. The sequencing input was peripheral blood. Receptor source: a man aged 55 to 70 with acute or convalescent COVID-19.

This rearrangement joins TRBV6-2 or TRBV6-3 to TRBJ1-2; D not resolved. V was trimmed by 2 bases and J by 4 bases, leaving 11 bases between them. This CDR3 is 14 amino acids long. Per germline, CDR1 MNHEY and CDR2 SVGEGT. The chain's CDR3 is CASSYELVAYGYTF. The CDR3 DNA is TGTGCCAGCAGTTACGAGCTCGTAGCCTATGGCTACACCTTC.

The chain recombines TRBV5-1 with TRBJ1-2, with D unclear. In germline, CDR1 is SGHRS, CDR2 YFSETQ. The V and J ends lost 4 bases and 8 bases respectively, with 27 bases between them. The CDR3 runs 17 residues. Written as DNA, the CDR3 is TGCGCCAGCAGCGTGGGTACACGCGAAGGAGGATCCGGGGGCTACACCTTC. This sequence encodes CASSVGTREGGSGGYTF. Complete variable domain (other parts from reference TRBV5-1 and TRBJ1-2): KAGVTQTPRYLIKTRGQQVTLSCSPISGHRSVSWYQQTPGQGLQFLFEYFSETQRNKGNFPGRFSGRQFSNSRSEMNVSTLELGDSALYLCASSVGTREGGSGGYTFGSGTRLTVV.

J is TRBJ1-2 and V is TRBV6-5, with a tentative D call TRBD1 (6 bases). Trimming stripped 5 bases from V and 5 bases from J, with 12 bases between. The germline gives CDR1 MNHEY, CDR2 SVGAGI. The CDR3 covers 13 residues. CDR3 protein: CASSPGAEYGYTF. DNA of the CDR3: TGTGCCAGCAGTCCAGGGGCTGAGTATGGCTACACCTTC.

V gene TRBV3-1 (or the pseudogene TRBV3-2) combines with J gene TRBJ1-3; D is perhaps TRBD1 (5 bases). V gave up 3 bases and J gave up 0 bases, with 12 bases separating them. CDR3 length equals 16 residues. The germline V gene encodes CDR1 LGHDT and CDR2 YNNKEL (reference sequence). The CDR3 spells CASSQAGHFSGNTIYF. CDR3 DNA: TGTGCCAGCAGCCAGGCCGGACACTTCTCTGGAAACACCATATATTTT.

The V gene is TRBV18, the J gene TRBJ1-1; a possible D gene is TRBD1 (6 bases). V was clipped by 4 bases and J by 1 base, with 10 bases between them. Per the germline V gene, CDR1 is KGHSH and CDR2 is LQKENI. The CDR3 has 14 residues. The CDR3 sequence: CASSRGHRNTEAFF. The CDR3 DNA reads TGTGCCAGCTCACGGGGACACAGGAACACTGAAGCTTTCTTT. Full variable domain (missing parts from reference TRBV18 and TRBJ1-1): NAGVMQNPRHLVRRRGQEARLRCSPMKGHSHVYWYRQLPEEGLKFMVYLQKENIIDESGMPKERFSAEFPKEGPSILRIQQVVRGDSAAYFCASSRGHRNTEAFFGQGTRLTVV.

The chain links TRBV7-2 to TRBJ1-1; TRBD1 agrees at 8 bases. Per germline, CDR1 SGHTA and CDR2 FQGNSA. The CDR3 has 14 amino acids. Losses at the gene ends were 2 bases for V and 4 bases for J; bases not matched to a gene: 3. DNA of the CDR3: TGTGCCAGCAGCTTACAGGGGGCGGCCACTGAAGCTTTCTTT. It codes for CASSLQGAATEAFF.

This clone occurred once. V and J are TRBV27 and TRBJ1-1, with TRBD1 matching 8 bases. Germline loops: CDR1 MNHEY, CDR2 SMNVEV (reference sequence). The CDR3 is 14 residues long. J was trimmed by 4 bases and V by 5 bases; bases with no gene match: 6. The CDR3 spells CASSTQGVSTEAFF. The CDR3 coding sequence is TGTGCCAGCAGTACACAGGGGGTGAGCACTGAAGCTTTCTTT.

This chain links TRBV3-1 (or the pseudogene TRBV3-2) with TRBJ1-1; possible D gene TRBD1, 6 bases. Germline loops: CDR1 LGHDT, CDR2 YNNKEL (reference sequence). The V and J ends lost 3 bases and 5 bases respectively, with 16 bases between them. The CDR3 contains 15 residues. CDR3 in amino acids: CASSHLGGGRTEAFF. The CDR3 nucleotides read TGTGCCAGCAGCCACCTAGGCGGGGGGCGGACTGAAGCTTTCTTT.

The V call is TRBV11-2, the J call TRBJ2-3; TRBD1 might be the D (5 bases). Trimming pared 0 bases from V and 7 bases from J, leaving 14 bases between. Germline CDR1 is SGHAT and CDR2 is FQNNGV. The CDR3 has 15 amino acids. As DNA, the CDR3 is TGTGCCAGCAGCTTAGATCCTGGGGCCTCCTATACGCAGTATTTT. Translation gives CASSLDPGASYTQYF.